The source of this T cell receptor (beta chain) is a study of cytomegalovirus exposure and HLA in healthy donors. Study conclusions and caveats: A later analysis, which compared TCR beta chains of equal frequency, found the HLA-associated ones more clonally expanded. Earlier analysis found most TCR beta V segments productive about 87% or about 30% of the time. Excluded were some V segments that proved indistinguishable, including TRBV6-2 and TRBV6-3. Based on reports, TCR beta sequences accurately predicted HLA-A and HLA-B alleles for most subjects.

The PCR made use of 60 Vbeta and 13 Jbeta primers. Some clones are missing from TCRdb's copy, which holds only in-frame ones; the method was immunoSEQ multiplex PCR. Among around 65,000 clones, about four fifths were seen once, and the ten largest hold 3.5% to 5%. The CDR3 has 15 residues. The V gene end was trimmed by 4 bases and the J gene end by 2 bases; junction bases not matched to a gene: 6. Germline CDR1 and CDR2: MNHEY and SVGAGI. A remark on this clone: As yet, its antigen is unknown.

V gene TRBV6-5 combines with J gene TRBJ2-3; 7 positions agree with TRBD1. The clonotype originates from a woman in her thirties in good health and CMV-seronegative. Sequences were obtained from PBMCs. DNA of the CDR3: TGTGCCAGCAGTTCCACGGACAGGCTCACAGATACGCAGTATTTT. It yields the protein CASSSTDRLTDTQYF.